A selection of T cell receptor beta chains follows, all from one sample in a study of cytomegalovirus exposure and HLA in healthy donors. Sequencing used immunoSEQ multiplex PCR; TCRdb keeps in-frame clones, though not all of them. The sample records tens of thousands of clones, approximately 78% being singletons. Sequencing input: PBMCs. The receptors were sampled from a man in his forties in good health and CMV-seronegative. The CDR3 runs from the conserved cysteine through the conserved F or W.

j_gene | v_gene | CDR3aa
TRBJ2-2 | TRBV27 | CASKVAGGGAGELFF
TRBJ1-2 | TRBV28 | CASSFSGGADYGYTF
TRBJ2-1 | TRBV19 | CASTPSSMSNRGTYNEQFF
TRBJ2-7 | TRBV7-2 | CASSLASGTGVYEQYF
TRBJ2-1 | TRBV5-4 | CASSLASGERVNEQFF
TRBJ1-1 | TRBV10-1 | CASSATGNTEAFF
TRBJ1-6 | TRBV11-2 | CASSPYGGPNSPLHF
TRBJ1-6 | TRBV28 | CASSLDRRTGDNSPLHF
TRBJ2-5 | TRBV7-3 | CASSSTGTGGQETQYF
TRBJ1-1 | TRBV9 | CASSVDGAEAFF
TRBJ1-1 | TRBV19 | CASSRARNTEAFF
TRBJ2-3 | TRBV18 | CASTGQGETDTQYF
TRBJ2-3 | TRBV28 | CASSHGTGHTDTQYF
TRBJ2-1 | TRBV28 | CASCGGSNEQFF
TRBJ1-1 | TRBV11-3 | CASSSDRNTEAFF
TRBJ2-4 | TRBV7-2 | CASSLAPVTGGYF
TRBJ2-2 | TRBV7-2 | CASSLRGGEVNTGELFF
TRBJ2-6 | TRBV6-6 | CASSSTGSSGANVLTF
TRBJ2-6 | TRBV6-4 | CASSLGGLGANVLTF
TRBJ2-7 | TRBV6-6 | CASSGRDRAYEQYF
TRBJ2-2 | TRBV5-1 | CASTSGGPPTGELFF
TRBJ2-7 | TRBV6-6 | CASSLRGGHEQYF
TRBJ2-1 | TRBV29-1 | CSVEEATARDEQFF
TRBJ2-5 | TRBV28 | CASSSPRRHSKETQYF
TRBJ2-7 | TRBV6-6 | CASSRGLAEYEQYF
TRBJ2-7 | TRBV5-4 | CASSLPTRGQGSYEQYF
TRBJ1-1 | TRBV7-9 | CSSSSGRTGATEAFF